The rows below give T cell receptor beta chains drawn from one sample of a study of vaccination and CD4 T cells after COVID-19. TCRdb re-called the PCR reads through MiXCR, storing one row per CDR3 protein. The repertoire includes fewer than 10,000 distinct CDR3 sequences, 30% to 40% of them detected once, and about 23% sits in the top ten. Antigen specificity for these receptors is unknown. The sequenced material came from CD4+ T cells from blood, cultured in vitro. The receptors come from a human donor in good health. CDR3s include the opening cysteine and the closing phenylalanine or tryptophan. D genes are given only for firm matches.

J	V	D	CDR3
TRBJ2-1	TRBV6-5	TRBD1	CASSYSGTGGYEQFF
TRBJ2-7	TRBV10-2	TRBD2	CASRGLAGEYEQYF
TRBJ2-5	TRBV6-5	NA	CASSYSQGTETQYF
TRBJ1-2	TRBV2	TRBD1	CASRDRDRVYGYTF
TRBJ2-6	TRBV27	NA	CASSPDGSGANVLTF
TRBJ1-1	TRBV20-1	NA	CSARSGQSPNTEAFF
TRBJ2-1	TRBV20-1	NA	CSAGRDRAKGEQFF
TRBJ1-1	TRBV20-1	NA	CSASQGSLNTEAFF
TRBJ2-1	TRBV20-1	NA	CSAREAAYNEQFF
TRBJ2-7	TRBV27	NA	CASSRSSVGASSYEQYF
TRBJ2-7	TRBV7-2	NA	CASSFRGEEQYF
TRBJ2-5	TRBV19	TRBD1	CASSRQGPETQYF
TRBJ2-1	TRBV18	NA	CASNPGLGFYEQFF
TRBJ2-1	TRBV7-9	TRBD2	CASSPLAGGDNEQFF
TRBJ2-3	TRBV7-2	NA	CASSLDRTDTQYF
TRBJ2-1	TRBV7-2	TRBD2	CASSSPASGRRTYNEQFF
TRBJ2-3	TRBV7-9	TRBD2	CASSSPSAGGRGDTQYF
TRBJ2-3	TRBV7-9	NA	CASSLEIPGGADTQYF
TRBJ2-1	TRBV20-1	NA	CSASVYTSYNEQFF
TRBJ2-1	TRBV7-2	TRBD2	CASSRNPAGGYEQFF
TRBJ1-1	TRBV29-1	TRBD1	CSVTQGASTEAFF
TRBJ2-1	TRBV27	TRBD2	CARGLAGGNEQFF
TRBJ2-7	TRBV5-8	NA	CASSLEGRSVGYEQYF
TRBJ2-5	TRBV5-4	NA	CASSLVQETQYF
TRBJ2-5	TRBV6-1	NA	CASSSWGGQETQYF
TRBJ2-7	TRBV10-3	NA	CAITEGFSSYEQYF
TRBJ2-1	TRBV28	TRBD2	CASSPPGLVNEQFF
TRBJ2-3	TRBV6-1	NA	CASSPAGTDTQYF
TRBJ1-6	TRBV20-1	TRBD1	CSAFVGQHNSPLHF
TRBJ1-1	TRBV27	NA	CASSLVDEVNTEAFF
TRBJ1-5	TRBV19	NA	CASSSDLGGENQPQHF
TRBJ2-7	TRBV10-3	NA	CAITGGADYEQYF
TRBJ1-3	TRBV7-2	TRBD1	CASSLTGAAGNTIYF
TRBJ2-3	TRBV19	NA	CASSIGAATTDTQYF
TRBJ1-5	TRBV19	NA	CASTVQGNQPQHF
TRBJ2-7	TRBV6-1	TRBD2	CASSDLTGLMEQYF
TRBJ2-1	TRBV6-4	NA	CASSEGDPGDEQFF
TRBJ2-7	TRBV6-5	NA	CASSSSSRQYF
TRBJ2-5	TRBV24-1	TRBD1	CATSERTGVQETQYF
TRBJ2-2	TRBV28	NA	CASYYTDTGELFF